One and the same sample provided the 21 T cell receptor beta chains below, sequenced in a study of OX40 agonist ivuxolimab in advanced cancers. This table comes from immunoSEQ multiplex PCR, and its TCRdb copy is limited to in-frame clones, with some not included. The sample gives under 55,000 clones, roughly 83% of which show up once; 12% is in the top ten. Here the sequenced sample was CD4+ or CD8+ T cells sorted from blood, taken in a trial of the OX40 agonist ivuxolimab. The receptors derive from an adult with an advanced solid tumor such as melanoma, head and neck, liver or kidney cancer.

The chain employs TRBV19 and TRBJ2-1; TRBD1 or TRBD2 may be the D gene (5 bases each). The CDR3 contains 16 residues. The V end lost 7 bases, the J end lost 7 bases, and 23 bases lay between the germline ends. The germline V gene encodes CDR1 LNHDA and CDR2 SQIVND (reference sequence). The CDR3 spells CASNSPPGQPGNEQFF. In DNA, the CDR3 is TGTGCCAGTAACTCCCCTCCTGGACAACCGGGAAATGAGCAGTTCTTC.

The chain employs TRBV18 and TRBJ1-4; D call uncertain. This CDR3 region has 16 residues. The V and J ends lost 3 bases and 0 bases respectively, with 11 bases between them. Per the germline V gene, CDR1 is KGHSH and CDR2 is LQKENI. The CDR3: CASSPRTGSTNEKLFF. In DNA, the CDR3 is TGTGCCAGCTCACCCCGGACCGGTTCAACTAATGAAAAACTGTTTTTT.

The V gene is TRBV7-2, the J gene TRBJ2-3, with D possibly being TRBD1 (5 bases). Deletions cut 5 bases from V and 4 bases from J, with 13 bases between. The germline V gene encodes CDR1 SGHTA and CDR2 FQGNSA. The CDR3 length is 14 residues. The CDR3 loop is CASSPARQSDTQYF. The CDR3 DNA reads TGTGCCAGCAGCCCCGCTCGACAGTCAGATACGCAGTATTTT.

The chain is built from TRBV5-1 and TRBJ2-3, with a weak D call TRBD2 (7 bases). Trimming removed 0 bases from V and 5 bases from J, with 13 bases in between. The length of the CDR3 is 15 residues. Germline V gene data show CDR1 as SGHRS and CDR2 as YFSETQ. CDR3 sequence reads: CASSLAGGWEDTQYF. DNA for the CDR3: TGCGCCAGCAGCTTGGCGGGGGGCTGGGAAGATACGCAGTATTTT. The full variable domain, in which reference TRBV5-1 and TRBJ2-3 provide the parts outside the CDR3, is KAGVTQTPRYLIKTRGQQVTLSCSPISGHRSVSWYQQTPGQGLQFLFEYFSETQRNKGNFPGRFSGRQFSNSRSEMNVSTLELGDSALYLCASSLAGGWEDTQYFGPGTRLTVL.

The rearrangement links TRBV19 to TRBJ1-6; D is possibly TRBD1 (6 bases). Trimming stripped 6 bases from V and 7 bases from J, with 16 bases between. Germline CDR1 reads LNHDA; CDR2 reads SQIVND (reference sequence). This CDR3 contains 15 residues. Here the CDR3 DNA reads TGTGCCAGTAGGCCACCCACAGGGAGGAATTCACCCCTCCACTTT. Protein product: CASRPPTGRNSPLHF.

The chain links TRBV25-1 to TRBJ2-2; TRBD1 is a possible D gene (5 bases). This CDR3 is built from 14 residues. V was cut by 5 bases and J by 2 bases, with 9 bases left in between. Per germline, CDR1 MGHDK and CDR2 SYGVNS. The CDR3 DNA sequence: TGTGCCAGCAGTCGCCAGGGAAACACCGGGGAGCTGTTTTTT. Protein sequence: CASSRQGNTGELFF.

This chain uses TRBV7-2 with TRBJ2-2; 7 nucleotides match TRBD1. Per the germline V gene, CDR1 is SGHTA and CDR2 is FQGNSA. The CDR3 is 14 amino acids. V dropped 5 bases and J dropped 7; count of bases not matched to a gene: 7. CDR3 region: CASSRGGSDGELFF. The CDR3 DNA reads TGTGCCAGCAGCCGAGGGGGCAGTGACGGGGAGCTGTTTTTT. The full variable domain, completed using reference TRBV7-2 and TRBJ2-2, is GAGVSQSPSNKVTEKGKDVELRCDPISGHTALYWYRQSLGQGLEFLIYFQGNSAPDKSGLPSDRFSAERTGGSVSTLTIQRTQQEDSAVYLCASSRGGSDGELFFGEGSRLTVL.

The CDR3 is CASSPMTGGSDTQYF. DNA for the CDR3: TGTGCCAGCAGTCCCATGACAGGGGGCTCAGATACGCAGTATTTT. The V and J genes are TRBV28 and TRBJ2-3, with 10 bases identical to TRBD1. This CDR3 comprises 15 residues. The germline gives CDR1 MDHEN, CDR2 SYDVKM. The trim removed 5 bases at V and 4 bases at J, leaving 6 bases unmatched.

This clone was counted only a few times. The chain uses TRBV2 and TRBJ1-6; the D is unclear. Germline V gives CDR1 SNHLY, CDR2 FYNNEI. Trimming pared 1 base from V and 19 bases from J, leaving 11 bases between. The CDR3 has 11 amino acids. This CDR3 reads CASSEEQWCHF. CDR3 DNA sequence: TGTGCCAGCAGTGAAGAACAGTGGTGTCACTTT.

The chain has TRBV5-1 and TRBJ1-4, with TRBD1 matching over 9 bases. Trimming at V came to 4 bases and at J to 7 bases, leaving 8 bases not matched to a gene. The CDR3 has 15 amino acids. In germline, CDR1 is SGHRS, CDR2 YFSETQ. CDR3 sequence reads: CASSRTGGEGEKLFF. CDR3 sequence (DNA): TGCGCCAGCAGCAGAACAGGGGGCGAGGGTGAAAAACTGTTTTTT.

This clone occurred a few times. The genes are TRBV5-4 and TRBJ1-4; 7 positions match TRBD1. Germline V gene sequence: CDR1 SGHNT, CDR2 YYREEE (reference sequence). The length of the CDR3 is 16 residues. The junction had 7 bases not matched to a gene; V was cut back by 4 bases and J by 1 base. CDR3 sequence (DNA): TGTGCCAGCAGCCTCGGGACAGAAAGAACTAATGAAAAACTGTTTTTT. Translation gives CASSLGTERTNEKLFF.

The gene calls are TRBV6-1 and TRBJ2-1; 14 bases match TRBD2. Trimming took 2 bases from V and 13 from J; bases not matched to a gene: 4. Germline-derived CDR1 and CDR2 are MNHNS and SASEGT. This CDR3 has 14 residues. The CDR3: CASSESGLAGVQFF. The CDR3 DNA follows: TGTGCCAGCAGTGAATCGGGACTAGCGGGAGTACAGTTCTTC.

The rearrangement joins TRBV4-1 to TRBJ2-5; the D is unclear. The CDR3 totals 14 residues. The V gene lost 4 bases and the J gene lost 5 bases, with 14 bases spanning the gap. The germline V gene encodes CDR1 MGHRA and CDR2 YSYEKL. CDR3 sequence reads: CASSRALEAETQYF. DNA of the CDR3: TGCGCCAGCAGCCGCGCCTTAGAAGCGGAGACCCAGTACTTC.

The rearrangement joins TRBV18 to TRBJ2-3, with 11 bases that match TRBD2. CDR3 length equals 15 residues. The V segment lost 0 bases and the J segment 5 bases; nucleotides outside the gene matches: 1. Germline-derived CDR1 and CDR2 are KGHSH and LQKENI. The CDR3 here is CASSPPGLAVDTQYF. The CDR3 DNA is TGTGCCAGCTCACCACCGGGACTAGCGGTAGATACGCAGTATTTT.

About this clone: This specimen includes other DNA sequences encoding the same CDR3. The genes are TRBV4-1 and TRBJ2-1; 10 nucleotides align to TRBD2. The CDR3 sequence is 14 residues long. In germline, CDR1 is MGHRA, CDR2 YSYEKL. V lost 8 bases and J lost 6; bases outside the gene matches: 7. The CDR3 DNA follows: TGCGCCAGCTCAAGGACTAGCGGTAGCAATGAGCAGTTCTTC. It is translated as CASSRTSGSNEQFF.

The chain combines TRBV7-2 with TRBJ2-1; D is ambiguous. CDR3 length equals 15 residues. Trimming stripped 5 bases from V and 2 bases from J, with 13 bases between. Germline-derived CDR1 and CDR2 are SGHTA and FQGNSA. The CDR3 DNA sequence: TGTGCCAGCAGCCTCGACCTAAAACCCTACAATGAGCAGTTCTTC. Amino acids: CASSLDLKPYNEQFF.

V is TRBV28 and J is TRBJ2-3; 10 bases line up with TRBD2. Germline V lookup: CDR1 MDHEN, CDR2 SYDVKM. This CDR3 is 16 amino acids long. Trimming cost V 8 bases and J 0 bases; bases outside gene matches: 8. The CDR3 sequence is CASRTSGATSTDTQYF. The CDR3, as DNA: TGTGCCAGCCGGACTAGCGGAGCCACTAGCACAGATACGCAGTATTTT.

The chain uses TRBV27 and TRBJ2-7; weak D call: TRBD2 (6 bases). Germline V CDR1 and CDR2: MNHEY, SMNVEV (reference sequence). The CDR3 covers 13 residues. The V gene lost 7 bases and the J gene lost 2 bases, with 12 bases spanning the gap. CDR3 nucleotide sequence: TGTGCCAGCAACTCCCGGGGGACCTACGAGCAGTACTTC. This codes for CASNSRGTYEQYF.

This clone has a handful of counts. This chain joins TRBV4-1 and TRBJ2-1; 8 bases are a match to TRBD2. The germline V gene has CDR1 MGHRA and CDR2 YSYEKL. With V trimmed by 6 bases and J by 3 bases, 10 bases remained unmatched. The CDR3 runs to 16 residues. The CDR3, as DNA: TGCGCCAGCAGTCGCGAGCGGGGGCCGAACTACAATGAGCAGTTCTTC. It specifies CASSRERGPNYNEQFF.

The V gene is TRBV4-1, the J gene TRBJ2-7, with 9 bases matching TRBD1. The CDR3 is made up of 14 amino acids. With 4 bases clipped from V and 1 base from J, the junction kept 2 bases outside the gene matches. CDR1 MGHRA and CDR2 YSYEKL come from the germline V gene. The DNA for the CDR3 is TGCGCCAGCAGCCCCGGGACAGGGTCCTACGAGCAGTACTTC. This codes for CASSPGTGSYEQYF.

This clone was recorded a few times. The chain links TRBV12-5 to TRBJ1-6; TRBD1 might be the D (5 bases). This CDR3 comprises 14 residues. Germline CDR1 reads LGHNT; CDR2 reads FRNRAP. V shed 5 bases and J shed 14 bases, with 19 bases lying between them. The CDR3 protein is CASGHWGSSFTLHF. CDR3 DNA: TGTGCTAGTGGTCACTGGGGCAGTTCTTTCACCCTCCACTTT.